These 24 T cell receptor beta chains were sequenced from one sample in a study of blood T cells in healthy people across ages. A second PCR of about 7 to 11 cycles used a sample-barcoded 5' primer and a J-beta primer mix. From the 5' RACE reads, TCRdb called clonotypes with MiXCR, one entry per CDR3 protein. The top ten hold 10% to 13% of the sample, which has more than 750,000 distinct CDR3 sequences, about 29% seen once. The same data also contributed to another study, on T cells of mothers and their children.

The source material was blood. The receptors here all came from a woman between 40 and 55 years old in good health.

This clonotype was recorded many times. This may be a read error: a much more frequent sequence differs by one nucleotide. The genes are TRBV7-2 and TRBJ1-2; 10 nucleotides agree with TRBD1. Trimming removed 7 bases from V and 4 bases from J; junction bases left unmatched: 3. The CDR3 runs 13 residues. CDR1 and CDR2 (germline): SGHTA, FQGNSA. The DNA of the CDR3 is TGTGCCAGCAACCGGGACAGGGGCTATGGCTACACCTTC. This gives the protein CASNRDRGYGYTF.

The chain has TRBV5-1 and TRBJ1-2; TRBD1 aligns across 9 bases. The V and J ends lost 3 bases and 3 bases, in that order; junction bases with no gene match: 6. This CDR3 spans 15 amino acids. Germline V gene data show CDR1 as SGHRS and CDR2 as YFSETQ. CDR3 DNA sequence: TGCGCCAGCAGCTCAGGGACAGGGAGGGACTATGGCTACACCTTC. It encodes CASSSGTGRDYGYTF.

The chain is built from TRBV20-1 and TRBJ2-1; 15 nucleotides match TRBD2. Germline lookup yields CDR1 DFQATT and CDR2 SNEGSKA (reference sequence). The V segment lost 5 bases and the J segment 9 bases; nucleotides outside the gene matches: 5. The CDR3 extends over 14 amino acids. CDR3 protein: CSARTSGGAFEQFF. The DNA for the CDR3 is TGCAGTGCTCGGACTAGCGGGGGGGCTTTTGAGCAGTTCTTC.

CDR3 in amino acids: CAWSASTLGNQPQHF. Here the CDR3 DNA reads TGTGCCTGGAGTGCGTCGACATTGGGCAATCAGCCCCAGCATTTT. The V call is TRBV30, the J call TRBJ1-5; D unclear. The V and J ends lost 1 base and 2 bases respectively, with 12 bases between them. Germline V gives CDR1 GTSNPN, CDR2 SVGIG (reference sequence). This CDR3 contains 15 residues.

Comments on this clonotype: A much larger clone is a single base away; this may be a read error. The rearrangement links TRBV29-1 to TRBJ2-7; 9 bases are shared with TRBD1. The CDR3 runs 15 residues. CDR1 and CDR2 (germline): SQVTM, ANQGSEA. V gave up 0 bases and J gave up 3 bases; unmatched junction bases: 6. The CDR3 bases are TGCAGCGTTGAAGATCCGTACAGGGGGCGCTACGAGCAGTACTTC. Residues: CSVEDPYRGRYEQYF.

CDR3 amino acids: CASSLGVRRWRGRYTDTQYF. CDR3 bases: TGTGCCAGCAGCTTAGGGGTGCGCAGGTGGAGGGGGAGATACACAGATACGCAGTATTTT. The chain is built from TRBV7-2 and TRBJ2-3; D tentatively reads TRBD1 or TRBD2 (6 bases each). V lost 1 base and J 2 bases, leaving 25 bases between the germline ends. CDR3 length equals 20 residues. Germline V CDR1 and CDR2: SGHTA, FQGNSA.

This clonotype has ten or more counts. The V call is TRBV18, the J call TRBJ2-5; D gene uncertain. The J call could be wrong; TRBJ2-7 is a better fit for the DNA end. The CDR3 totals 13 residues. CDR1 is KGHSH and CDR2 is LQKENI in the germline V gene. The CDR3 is CASSPAQSTEQYF. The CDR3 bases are TGTGCCAGCTCACCGGCACAGTCTACCGAGCAGTACTTC.

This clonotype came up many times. The CDR3 reads CASSLSSSGANVLTF. The CDR3 bases are TGTGCCAGCAGTTTAAGTAGCTCTGGGGCCAACGTCCTGACTTTC. The rearrangement joins TRBV12-3 or TRBV12-4 to TRBJ2-6; D is unclear. This CDR3 region has 15 residues. Trimming pared 2 bases from V and 0 bases from J, leaving 5 bases between.

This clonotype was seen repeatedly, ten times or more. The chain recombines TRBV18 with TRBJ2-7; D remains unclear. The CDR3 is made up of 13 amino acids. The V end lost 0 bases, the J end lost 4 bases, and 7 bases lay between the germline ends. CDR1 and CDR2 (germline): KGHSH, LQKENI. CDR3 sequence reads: CASSPPQGYEQYF. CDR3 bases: TGTGCCAGCTCACCACCGCAAGGGTACGAGCAGTACTTC. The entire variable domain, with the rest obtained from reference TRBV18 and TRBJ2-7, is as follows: NAGVMQNPRHLVRRRGQEARLRCSPMKGHSHVYWYRQLPEEGLKFMVYLQKENIIDESGMPKERFSAEFPKEGPSILRIQQVVRGDSAAYFCASSPPQGYEQYFGPGTRLTVT.

CDR3 in DNA: TGTGCCAGCAGGATTACGGGAGCCCTAGAGAATTCACCCCTCCACTTT. Translation gives CASRITGALENSPLHF. This chain joins TRBV6-5 and TRBJ1-6; D gene ambiguous. The CDR3 consists of 16 residues. Germline V gene lookup returns CDR1 MNHEY and CDR2 SVGAGI. V gave up 6 bases and J gave up 7 bases, with 19 bases separating them.

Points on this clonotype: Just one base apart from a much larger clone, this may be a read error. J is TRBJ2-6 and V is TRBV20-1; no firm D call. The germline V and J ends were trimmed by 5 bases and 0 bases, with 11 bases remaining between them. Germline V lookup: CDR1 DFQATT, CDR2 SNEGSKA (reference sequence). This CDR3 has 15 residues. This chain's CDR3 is CSADKGSSGANVLTF. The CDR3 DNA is TGCAGTGCTGACAAAGGGTCCTCTGGGGCCAACGTCCTGACTTTC.

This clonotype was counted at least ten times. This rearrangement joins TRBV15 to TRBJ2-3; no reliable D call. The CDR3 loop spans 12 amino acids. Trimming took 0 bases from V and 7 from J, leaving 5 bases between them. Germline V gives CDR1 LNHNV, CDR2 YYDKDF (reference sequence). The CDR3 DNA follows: TGTGCCACCAGCAGAGATGGCTATACGCAGTATTTT. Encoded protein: CATSRDGYTQYF.

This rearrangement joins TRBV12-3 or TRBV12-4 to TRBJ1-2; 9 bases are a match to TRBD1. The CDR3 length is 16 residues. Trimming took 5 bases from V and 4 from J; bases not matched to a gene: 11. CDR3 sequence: CASSPGQGARSYGYTF. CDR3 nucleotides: TGTGCCAGCAGTCCGGGACAGGGAGCCCGGAGCTATGGCTACACCTTC.

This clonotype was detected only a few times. CDR3 in DNA: TGCGCCAGCAGCTTGGAGGGGGGCCTCATTAATGAGCAGTTCTTC. Translating it yields CASSLEGGLINEQFF. The chain uses TRBV5-1 and TRBJ2-1; either TRBD1 or TRBD2 may fit D (6 bases each). This CDR3 has 15 amino acids. Germline CDR1 SGHRS, CDR2 YFSETQ. Trimming cost V 0 bases and J 7 bases, with 14 bases left between them.

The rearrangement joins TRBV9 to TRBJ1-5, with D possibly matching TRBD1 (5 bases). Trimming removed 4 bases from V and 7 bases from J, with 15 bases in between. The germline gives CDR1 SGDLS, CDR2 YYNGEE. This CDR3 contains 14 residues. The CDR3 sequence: CASSPGLTEQPQHF. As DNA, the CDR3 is TGTGCCAGCAGCCCAGGGCTCACCGAACAGCCCCAGCATTTT.

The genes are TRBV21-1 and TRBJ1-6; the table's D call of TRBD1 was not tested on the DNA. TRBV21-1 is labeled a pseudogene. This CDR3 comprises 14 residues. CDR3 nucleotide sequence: TGTGCCAGCCGACAGGTTACTTGGCGGTCACCCCTCCACTTT. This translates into CASRQVTWRSPLHF.

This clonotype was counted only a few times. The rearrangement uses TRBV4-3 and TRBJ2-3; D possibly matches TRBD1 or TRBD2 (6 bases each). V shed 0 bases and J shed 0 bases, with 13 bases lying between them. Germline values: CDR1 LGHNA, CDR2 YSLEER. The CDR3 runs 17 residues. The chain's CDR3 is CASSQDWAGGSTDTQYF. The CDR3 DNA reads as TGCGCCAGCAGCCAAGATTGGGCCGGGGGCAGCACAGATACGCAGTATTTT.

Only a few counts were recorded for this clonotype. This CDR3 is CASSLLQASNQPQHF. The CDR3 region has the DNA TGTGCCAGCAGCTTGTTACAGGCTAGCAATCAGCCCCAGCATTTT. This sequence joins TRBV5-6 and TRBJ1-5; maybe TRBD1 (5 bases). Trimming pared 1 base from V and 0 bases from J, leaving 8 bases between. CDR3 length: 15 amino acids. The germline gives CDR1 SGHDT, CDR2 YYEEEE.

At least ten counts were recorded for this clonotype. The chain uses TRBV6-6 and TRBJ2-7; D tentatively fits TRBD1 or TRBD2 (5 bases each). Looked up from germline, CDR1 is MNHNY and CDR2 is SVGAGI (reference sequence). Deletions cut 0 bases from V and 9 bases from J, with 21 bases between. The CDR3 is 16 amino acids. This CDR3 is CASSYSLQGDILRQYF. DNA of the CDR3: TGTGCCAGCAGTTACTCTCTCCAGGGAGATATTCTGAGGCAGTACTTC.

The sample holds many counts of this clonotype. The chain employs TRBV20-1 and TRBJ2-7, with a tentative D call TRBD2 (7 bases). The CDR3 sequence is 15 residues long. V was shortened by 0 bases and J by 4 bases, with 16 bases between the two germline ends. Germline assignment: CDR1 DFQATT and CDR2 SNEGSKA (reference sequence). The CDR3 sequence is CSARDFEGGGYEQYF. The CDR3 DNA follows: TGCAGTGCTAGAGATTTCGAGGGAGGGGGGTACGAGCAGTACTTC.

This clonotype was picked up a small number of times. The CDR3, as DNA: TGCAGTGCTAGCCAGGGGGCACCAGGAAATCAGCCCCAGCATTTT. It is translated as CSASQGAPGNQPQHF. V gene TRBV20-1 combines with J gene TRBJ1-5, with 8 positions matching TRBD1. CDR3 size: 15 residues. V shed 3 bases, J shed 4 bases, and the junction held 8 bases outside the gene matches. The germline V gene has CDR1 DFQATT and CDR2 SNEGSKA (reference sequence).

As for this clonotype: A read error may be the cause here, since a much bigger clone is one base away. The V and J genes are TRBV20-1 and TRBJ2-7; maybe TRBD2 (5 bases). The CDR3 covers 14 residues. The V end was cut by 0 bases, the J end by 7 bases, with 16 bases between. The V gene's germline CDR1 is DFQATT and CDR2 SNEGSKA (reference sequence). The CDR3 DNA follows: TGCAGTGCTAGAGATGATCTACTGTCGGGAGAGCAGTACTTC. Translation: CSARDDLLSGEQYF.

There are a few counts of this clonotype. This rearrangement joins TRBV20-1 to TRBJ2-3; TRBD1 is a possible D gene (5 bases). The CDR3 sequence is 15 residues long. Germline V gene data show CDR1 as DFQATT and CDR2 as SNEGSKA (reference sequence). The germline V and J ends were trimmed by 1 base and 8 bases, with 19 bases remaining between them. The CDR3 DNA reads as TGCAGTGCTAGAGGGGGCCTTCCTCACGATCGTACGCAGTATTTT. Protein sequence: CSARGGLPHDRTQYF.

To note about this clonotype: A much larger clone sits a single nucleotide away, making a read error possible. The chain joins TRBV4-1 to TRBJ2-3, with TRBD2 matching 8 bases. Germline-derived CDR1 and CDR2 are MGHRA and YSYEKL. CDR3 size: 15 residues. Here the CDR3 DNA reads TGCGTCAGCAGCAACGTGGACTTAGCGGGGAATACGCAGTATTTT. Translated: CVSSNVDLAGNTQYF.